This T cell receptor beta chain was retrieved from a study of blood T cells in healthy people across ages. This clonotype was detected only a few times. A sample-barcoded 5' primer and a J-beta primer mix were used in a second PCR of about 7 to 11 cycles. TCRdb re-called the 5' RACE reads through MiXCR, storing one row per CDR3 protein. The repertoire holds 760,000 or so distinct CDR3 sequences, with roughly 25% as singletons. The same sample was also studied in work on T cells of mothers and their children.

The TCR sequence derives from a boy aged 5 to 17 in good health. Source material: blood.

In DNA, the CDR3 is TGCAGTGCTAGAGGGGGCTTCGGCGGGAGGCCCTACGAGCAGTACTTC. Translation gives CSARGGFGGRPYEQYF. The rearrangement uses TRBV20-1 and TRBJ2-1; TRBD2 matches 8 bases. The last part of the DNA fits TRBJ2-7 better; the J call may be wrong. Germline V gene lookup returns CDR1 DFQATT and CDR2 SNEGSKA (reference sequence). This CDR3 has 16 amino acids.